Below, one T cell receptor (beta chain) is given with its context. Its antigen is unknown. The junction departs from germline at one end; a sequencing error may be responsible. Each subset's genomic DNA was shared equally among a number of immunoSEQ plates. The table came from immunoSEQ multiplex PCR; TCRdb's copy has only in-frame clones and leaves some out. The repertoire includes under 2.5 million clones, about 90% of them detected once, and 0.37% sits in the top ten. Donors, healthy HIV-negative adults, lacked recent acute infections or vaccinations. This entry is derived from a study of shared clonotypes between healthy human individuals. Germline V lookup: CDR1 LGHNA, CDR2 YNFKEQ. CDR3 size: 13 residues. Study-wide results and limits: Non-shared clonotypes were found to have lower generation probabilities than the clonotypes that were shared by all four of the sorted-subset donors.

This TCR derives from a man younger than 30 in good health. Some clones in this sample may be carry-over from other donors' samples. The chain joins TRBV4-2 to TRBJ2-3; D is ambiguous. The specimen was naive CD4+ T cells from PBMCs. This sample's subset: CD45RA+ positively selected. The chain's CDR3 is CASSLVGSYTQYF. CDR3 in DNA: TGTGCCAGCAGCTTGGTCGGGTCTTATACGCAGTATTTC.